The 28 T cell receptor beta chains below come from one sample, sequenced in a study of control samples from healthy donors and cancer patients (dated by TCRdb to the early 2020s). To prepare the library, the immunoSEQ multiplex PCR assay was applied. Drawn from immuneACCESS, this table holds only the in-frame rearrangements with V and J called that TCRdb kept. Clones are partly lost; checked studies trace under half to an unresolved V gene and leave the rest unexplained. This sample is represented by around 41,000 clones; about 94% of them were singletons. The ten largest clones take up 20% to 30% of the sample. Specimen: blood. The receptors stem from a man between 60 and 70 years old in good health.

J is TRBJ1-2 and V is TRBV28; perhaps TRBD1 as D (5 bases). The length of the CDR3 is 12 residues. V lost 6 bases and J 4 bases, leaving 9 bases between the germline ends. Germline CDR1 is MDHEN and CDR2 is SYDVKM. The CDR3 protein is CASSLGLYGYTF. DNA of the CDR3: TGTGCCAGCAGCTTGGGACTCTATGGCTACACCTTC.

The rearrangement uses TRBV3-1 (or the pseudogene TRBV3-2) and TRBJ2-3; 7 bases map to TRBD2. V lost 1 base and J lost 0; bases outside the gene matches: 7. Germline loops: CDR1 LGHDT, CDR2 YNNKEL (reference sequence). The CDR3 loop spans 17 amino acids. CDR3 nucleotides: TGTGCCAGCAGCCAAGTCCTGGGCGGGAGAAGCACAGATACGCAGTATTTT. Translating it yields CASSQVLGGRSTDTQYF.

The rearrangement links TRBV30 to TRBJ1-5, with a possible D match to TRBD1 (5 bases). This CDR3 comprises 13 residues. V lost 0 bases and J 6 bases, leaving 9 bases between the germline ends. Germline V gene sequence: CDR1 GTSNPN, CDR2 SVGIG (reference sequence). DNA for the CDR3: TGTGCCTGGAGTGTTCAGGGACGTCAGCCCCAGCATTTT. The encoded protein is CAWSVQGRQPQHF.

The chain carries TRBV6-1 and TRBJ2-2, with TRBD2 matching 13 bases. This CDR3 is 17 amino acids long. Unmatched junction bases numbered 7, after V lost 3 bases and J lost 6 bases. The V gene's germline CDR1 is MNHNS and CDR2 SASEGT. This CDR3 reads CASSETSGRTLSGELFF. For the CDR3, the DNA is TGTGCCAGCAGTGAGACTAGCGGGAGGACACTCTCCGGGGAGCTGTTTTTT.

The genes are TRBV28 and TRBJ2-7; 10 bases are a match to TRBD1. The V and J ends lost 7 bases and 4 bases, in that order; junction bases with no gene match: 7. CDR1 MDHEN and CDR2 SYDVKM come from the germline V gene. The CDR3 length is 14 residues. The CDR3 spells CASTQGQGIYEQYF. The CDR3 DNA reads TGTGCCAGCACCCAGGGACAGGGGATATACGAGCAGTACTTC. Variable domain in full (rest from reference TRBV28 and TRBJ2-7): DVKVTQSSRYLVKRTGEKVFLECVQDMDHENMFWYRQDPGLGLRLIYFSYDVKMKEKGDIPEGYSVSREKKERFSLILESASTNQTSMYLCASTQGQGIYEQYFGPGTRLTVT.

CDR3 sequence: CASALEWTGNSPLHF. As DNA, the CDR3 is TGTGCCAGCGCATTAGAGTGGACAGGGAATTCACCCCTCCACTTT. The V call is TRBV5-8, the J call TRBJ1-6; 8 bases fit TRBD1. The J segment lost 7 bases and the V segment lost 7 bases, leaving 10 bases of the junction unmatched. Germline V gene lookup returns CDR1 SGHTS and CDR2 YDEGEE. The length of the CDR3 is 15 residues.

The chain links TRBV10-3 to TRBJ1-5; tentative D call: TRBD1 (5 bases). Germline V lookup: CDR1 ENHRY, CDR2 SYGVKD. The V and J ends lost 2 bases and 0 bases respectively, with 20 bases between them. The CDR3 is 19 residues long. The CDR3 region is CAISEGHFEFSNSNQPQHF. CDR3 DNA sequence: TGTGCCATCAGTGAGGGACACTTCGAGTTCTCGAATAGCAATCAGCCCCAGCATTTT.

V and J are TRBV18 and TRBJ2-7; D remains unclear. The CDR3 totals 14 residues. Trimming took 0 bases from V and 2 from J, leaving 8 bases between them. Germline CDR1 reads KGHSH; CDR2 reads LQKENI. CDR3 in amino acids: CASSPPYPAYEQYF. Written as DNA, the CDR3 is TGTGCCAGCTCACCACCGTATCCAGCCTACGAGCAGTACTTC.

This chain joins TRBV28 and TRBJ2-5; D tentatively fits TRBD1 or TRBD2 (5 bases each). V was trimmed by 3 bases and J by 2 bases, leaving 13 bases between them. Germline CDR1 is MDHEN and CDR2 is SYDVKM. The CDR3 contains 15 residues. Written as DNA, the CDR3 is TGTGCCAGCAGTTTCTGGGGACGCCAACAAGAGACCCAGTACTTC. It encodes CASSFWGRQQETQYF.

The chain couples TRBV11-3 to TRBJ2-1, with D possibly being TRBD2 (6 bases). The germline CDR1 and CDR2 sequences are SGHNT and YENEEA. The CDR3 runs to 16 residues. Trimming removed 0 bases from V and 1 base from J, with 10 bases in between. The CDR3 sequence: CASSLESGLSYNEQFF. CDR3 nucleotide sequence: TGTGCCAGCAGCTTAGAAAGCGGGTTATCCTACAATGAGCAGTTCTTC.

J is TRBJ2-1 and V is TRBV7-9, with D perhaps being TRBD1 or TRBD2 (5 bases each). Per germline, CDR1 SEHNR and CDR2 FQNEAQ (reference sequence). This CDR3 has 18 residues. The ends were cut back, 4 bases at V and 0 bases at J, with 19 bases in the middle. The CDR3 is CASSSNWGGGNSYNEQFF. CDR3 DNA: TGTGCCAGCAGCTCCAATTGGGGTGGGGGAAACTCCTACAATGAGCAGTTCTTC.

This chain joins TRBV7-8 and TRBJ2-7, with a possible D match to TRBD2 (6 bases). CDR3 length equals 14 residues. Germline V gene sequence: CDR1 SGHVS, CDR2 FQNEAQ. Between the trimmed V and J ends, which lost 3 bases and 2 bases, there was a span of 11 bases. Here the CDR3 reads CASSLAGTPYEQYF. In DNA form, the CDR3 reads TGTGCCAGCAGCTTGGCGGGAACCCCCTACGAGCAGTACTTC.

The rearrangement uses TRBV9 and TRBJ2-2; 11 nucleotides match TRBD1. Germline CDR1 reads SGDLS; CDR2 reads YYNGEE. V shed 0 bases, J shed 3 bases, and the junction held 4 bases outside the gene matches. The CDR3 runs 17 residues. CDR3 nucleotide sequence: TGTGCCAGCAGCGTAGCCGGACAGGGGGCCTACACCGGGGAGCTGTTTTTT. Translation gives CASSVAGQGAYTGELFF.

The CDR3 bases are TGTGCCAGCAGTTATCAAGGATGGGAAGCTTTCTTT. Protein: CASSYQGWEAFF. This chain joins TRBV6-2 or TRBV6-3 and TRBJ1-1, with no clear D. V lost 3 bases, J lost 8 bases, and 10 bases lay in between. From germline, CDR1 is MNHEY and CDR2 SVGEGT. The CDR3 sequence is 12 residues long.

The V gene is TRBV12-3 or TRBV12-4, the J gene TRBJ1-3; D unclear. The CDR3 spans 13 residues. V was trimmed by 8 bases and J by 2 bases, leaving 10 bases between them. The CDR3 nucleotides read TGTGCCAGCGGAATATTTCCTGGAAACACCATATATTTT. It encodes CASGIFPGNTIYF.

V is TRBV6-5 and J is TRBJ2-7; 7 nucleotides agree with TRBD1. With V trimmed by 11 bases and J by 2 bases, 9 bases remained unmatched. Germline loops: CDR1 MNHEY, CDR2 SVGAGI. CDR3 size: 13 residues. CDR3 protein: CAGSLRGPYEQYF. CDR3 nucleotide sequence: TGTGCCGGCTCTTTGAGGGGGCCCTACGAGCAGTACTTC.

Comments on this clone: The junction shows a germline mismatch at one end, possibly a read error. As DNA, the CDR3 is TGTGCCAGCAGCCGGGAAGATTTCTATGACTACACCTTC. This sequence encodes CASSREDFYDYTF. This sequence joins TRBV5-4 and TRBJ1-2, with D uncertain. Per the germline V gene, CDR1 is SGHNT and CDR2 is YYREEE (reference sequence). CDR3 length: 13 residues.

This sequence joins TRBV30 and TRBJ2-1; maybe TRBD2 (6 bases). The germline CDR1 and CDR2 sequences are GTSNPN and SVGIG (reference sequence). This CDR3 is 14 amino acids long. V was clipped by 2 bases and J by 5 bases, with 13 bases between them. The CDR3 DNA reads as TGTGCCTGGAGTCTGAGGCGGGGCCACAATGAGCAGTTCTTC. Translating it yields CAWSLRRGHNEQFF.

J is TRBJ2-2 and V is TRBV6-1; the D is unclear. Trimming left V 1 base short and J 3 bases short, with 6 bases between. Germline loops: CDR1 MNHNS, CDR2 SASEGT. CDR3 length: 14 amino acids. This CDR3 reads CASSEVRYTGELFF. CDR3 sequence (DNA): TGTGCCAGCAGTGAAGTGAGGTACACCGGGGAGCTGTTTTTT.

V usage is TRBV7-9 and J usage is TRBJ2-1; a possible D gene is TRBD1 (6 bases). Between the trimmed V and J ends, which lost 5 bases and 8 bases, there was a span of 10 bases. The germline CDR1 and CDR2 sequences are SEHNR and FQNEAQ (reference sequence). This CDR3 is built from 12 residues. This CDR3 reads CASSPQGYEQFF. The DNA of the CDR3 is TGTGCCAGCAGCCCACAGGGATATGAGCAGTTCTTC.

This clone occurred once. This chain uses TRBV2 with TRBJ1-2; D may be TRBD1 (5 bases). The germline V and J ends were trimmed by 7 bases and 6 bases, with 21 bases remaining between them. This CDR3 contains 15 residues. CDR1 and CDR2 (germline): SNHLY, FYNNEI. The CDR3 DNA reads TGTGCCAGCAATACGGGGCGCTTAGTCAGCCATGGCTACACCTTC. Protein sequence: CASNTGRLVSHGYTF.

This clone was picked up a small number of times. Written as DNA, the CDR3 is TGTGCCAGCTCACCTGGACAGGATGGCTACACCTTC. Translated, it gives CASSPGQDGYTF. The V call is TRBV18, the J call TRBJ1-2; the match to TRBD1 covers 7 bases. The germline CDR1 and CDR2 sequences are KGHSH and LQKENI. The CDR3 runs 12 residues. Germline trimming cut 3 bases from V and 6 bases from J; bases unmatched to any gene: 1.

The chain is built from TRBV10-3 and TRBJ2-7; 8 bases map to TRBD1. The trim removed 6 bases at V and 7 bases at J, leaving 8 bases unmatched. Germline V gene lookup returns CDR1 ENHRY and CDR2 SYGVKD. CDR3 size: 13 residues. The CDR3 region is CAISPGQELEQYF. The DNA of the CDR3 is TGTGCCATCAGCCCGGGACAGGAGTTGGAGCAGTACTTC.

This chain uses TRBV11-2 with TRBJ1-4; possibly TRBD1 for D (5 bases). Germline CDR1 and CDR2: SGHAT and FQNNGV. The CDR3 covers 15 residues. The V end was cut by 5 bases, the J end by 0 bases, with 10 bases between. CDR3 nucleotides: TGTGCCAGCAGCGGGGACGGTGCAACTAATGAAAAACTGTTTTTT. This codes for CASSGDGATNEKLFF. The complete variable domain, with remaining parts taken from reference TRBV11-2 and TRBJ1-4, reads EAGVAQSPRYKIIEKRQSVAFWCNPISGHATLYWYQQILGQGPKLLIQFQNNGVVDDSQLPKDRFSAERLKGVDSTLKIQPAKLEDSAVYLCASSGDGATNEKLFFGSGTQLSVL.

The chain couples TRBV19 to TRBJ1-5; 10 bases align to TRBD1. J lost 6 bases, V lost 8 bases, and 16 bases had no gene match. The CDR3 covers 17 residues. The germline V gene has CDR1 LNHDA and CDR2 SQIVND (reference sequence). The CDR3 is CASSSPWTGGGGQPQHF. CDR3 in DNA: TGTGCCAGTTCCTCTCCTTGGACAGGGGGGGGAGGTCAGCCCCAGCATTTT.

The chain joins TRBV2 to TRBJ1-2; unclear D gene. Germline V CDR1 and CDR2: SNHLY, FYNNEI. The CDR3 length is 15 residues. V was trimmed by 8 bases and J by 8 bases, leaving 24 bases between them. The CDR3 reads CASSYMDGPSSGYTF. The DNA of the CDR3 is TGTGCCAGCTCGTACATGGACGGGCCCTCGAGCGGCTACACCTTC.

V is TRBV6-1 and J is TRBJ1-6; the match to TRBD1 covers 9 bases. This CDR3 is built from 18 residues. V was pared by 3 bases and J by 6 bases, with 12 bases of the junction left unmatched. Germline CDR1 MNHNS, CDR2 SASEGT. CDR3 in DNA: TGTGCCAGCAGTGAGAAGACAGGGGGGCATAGTGGTAATTCACCCCTCCACTTT. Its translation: CASSEKTGGHSGNSPLHF.

CDR3 region: CASSVTNRDLYGYTF. The CDR3 nucleotides read TGTGCCAGCAGCGTCACGAACAGGGACCTCTATGGCTACACCTTC. V and J are TRBV13 and TRBJ1-2; tentative D call: TRBD1 (6 bases). Germline V lookup: CDR1 PRHDT, CDR2 FYEKMQ (reference sequence). The CDR3 sequence is 15 residues long. The V gene lost 5 bases and the J gene lost 4 bases, with 17 bases spanning the gap. The whole variable domain, filled in from reference TRBV13 and TRBJ1-2, reads AAGVIQSPRHLIKEKRETATLKCYPIPRHDTVYWYQQGPGQDPQFLISFYEKMQSDKGSIPDRFSAQQFSDYHSELNMSSLELGDSALYFCASSVTNRDLYGYTFGSGTRLTVV.